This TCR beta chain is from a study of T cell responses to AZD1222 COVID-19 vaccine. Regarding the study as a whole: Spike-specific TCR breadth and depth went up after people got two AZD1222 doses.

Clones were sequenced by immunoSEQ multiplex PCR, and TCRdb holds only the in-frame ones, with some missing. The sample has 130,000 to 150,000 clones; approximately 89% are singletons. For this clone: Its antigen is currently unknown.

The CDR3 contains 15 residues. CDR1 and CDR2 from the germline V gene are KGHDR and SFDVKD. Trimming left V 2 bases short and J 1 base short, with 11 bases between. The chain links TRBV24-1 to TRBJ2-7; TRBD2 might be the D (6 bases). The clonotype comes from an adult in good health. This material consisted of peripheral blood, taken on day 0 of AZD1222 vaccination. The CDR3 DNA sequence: TGTGCCACCAGTGATTCCGGGACTCTATCCTACGAGCAGTACTTC. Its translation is CATSDSGTLSYEQYF.